This T cell receptor beta chain was retrieved from a study of blood T cells in healthy people across ages. Through a sample-barcoded 5' primer and a J-beta primer mix, a second PCR was run for roughly 7 to 11 cycles. TCRdb called the 5' RACE reads again in MiXCR, with one record for every CDR3 protein. The sample gives 1,100,000 or so distinct CDR3 sequences, 40% to 55% of which show up once; approximately 17% is in the top ten. This CDR3 comprises 12 residues. Germline V gives CDR1 SGHTA, CDR2 FQGNSA. With 5 bases removed from V and 4 bases from J, the gap between germline ends came to 6 bases. This clonotype occurred a few times.

This clonotype originated in a woman aged 55-75 years in good health. The V and J genes are TRBV7-2 and TRBJ2-1; D is uncertain. Sequenced: blood. CDR3 coding DNA: TGTGCCAGCAGCCAAATTTACAATGAGCAGTTCTTC. This gives the protein CASSQIYNEQFF.